Listed below are T cell receptor beta chains from one sample, sequenced in a study of blood T cells in healthy people across ages. TCRdb processed the 5' RACE reads anew with MiXCR; each CDR3 protein has one entry. This repertoire shows roughly 800,000 distinct CDR3 sequences, roughly 64% found once; its top ten account for roughly 20%. Specimen: blood. These receptors were obtained from a man between 25 and 39 years old in good health. Each CDR3 is given without its conserved first and last residue. The size entry is marked missing in some rows and otherwise reads once, few, many or a size class.

TRBJ1-6	-	TRBV20-1	SARLPGAGNSPLH
TRBJ2-6	-	TRBV6-6	ASSYLVPGANVLT
TRBJ2-1	-	TRBV3-1	ASSQVDGTEQF
TRBJ2-7	-	TRBV12-3/TRBV12-4	ASSFSGTHYEQY
TRBJ1-1	-	TRBV6-2/TRBV6-3	ASSYLRKNTEAF
TRBJ1-1	-	TRBV6-2/TRBV6-3	ASSNGLEAF
TRBJ2-5	few	TRBV18	ASSPRVETQY
TRBJ2-5	-	TRBV12-3/TRBV12-4	ASSLRDRGLQETQY
TRBJ2-2	-	TRBV20-1	GGKPGTQWSLGELF
TRBJ1-2	-	TRBV20-1	SARSQLYYGYT
TRBJ2-7	few	TRBV5-6	ASSKGYEQY
TRBJ2-7	-	TRBV2	ASSEPGGGSYEQY
TRBJ2-7	few	TRBV5-6	ASQAAWVQGYEQY
TRBJ2-7	-	TRBV20-1	SASAGIGYEQY
TRBJ1-3	-	TRBV7-9	ASSLAISADTIY
-	-	TRBV3-1	ASSPRDRGQDEQY
TRBJ2-3	-	TRBV6-2/TRBV6-3	ASSHAGTSTDTQY
TRBJ1-6	-	TRBV5-1	ASSPGGALNSPLH
TRBJ2-1	-	TRBV20-1	SASSASGDAQF
TRBJ1-6	-	TRBV7-2	ASTSGGGGQTSPLH
TRBJ2-5	-	TRBV6-1	ASSEAVGLGETQY
TRBJ2-3	-	TRBV28	ASSAEQAAGTDTQY
TRBJ1-1	-	TRBV20-1	SARDAPGMNTEAF
TRBJ2-1	-	TRBV4-3	ASSQDPLSDSPYNEQF
TRBJ2-1	-	TRBV7-2	ASSLMLAAEQF
-	-	TRBV27	ASTTSGSPGEQY
TRBJ2-1	-	TRBV5-5	ASSHGQGRVVSYNEQF